The 5 T cell receptor beta chains below were found in one sample sequenced in a study of early T cells in non-severe SARS-CoV-2 infection. TCRdb reprocessed the 5' RACE reads via MiXCR and lists one record per CDR3 protein. The table has roughly 20,000 distinct CDR3 sequences, under 5% seen once. The specimen sequenced was whole blood. These receptor sequences come from an adult who was a healthcare worker with PCR-confirmed SARS-CoV-2 infection or an uninfected control (not recorded which).

This clonotype appeared many times. This sequence joins TRBV12-3 or TRBV12-4 and TRBJ1-6, with D unresolved. Trimming cost V 3 bases and J 5 bases, with 8 bases left between them. This CDR3 has 14 residues. As DNA, the CDR3 is TGTGCCAGCAGTTTCGGCGCTAATAATTCACCCCTCCACTTT. Translation: CASSFGANNSPLHF.

V and J are TRBV3-1 and TRBJ2-1, with D perhaps TRBD1 (6 bases). The V gene's germline CDR1 is LGHDT and CDR2 YNNKEL (reference sequence). The CDR3 consists of 15 residues. V shed 1 base and J shed 6 bases, with 13 bases lying between them. The DNA of the CDR3 is TGTGCCAGCAGCCAAGGCAGGGGCGAGGGCAATGAGCAGTTCTTC. Translated, it gives CASSQGRGEGNEQFF.

This clonotype was recorded at least ten times. This chain connects TRBV7-2 to TRBJ2-3, with D possibly being TRBD1 or TRBD2 (5 bases each). With 1 base removed from V and 4 bases from J, the gap between germline ends came to 12 bases. The CDR3 has 15 amino acids. Germline loops: CDR1 SGHTA, CDR2 FQGNSA. The CDR3 DNA follows: TGTGCCAGCAGCTTAGAGGCCCGGGGCGCAGATACGCAGTATTTT. It codes for CASSLEARGADTQYF.

This clonotype was detected only a few times. CDR3: CSATGGDTYEQYF. The CDR3 DNA is TGCAGTGCTACGGGTGGCGACACCTACGAGCAGTACTTC. The gene calls are TRBV20-1 and TRBJ2-7; no firm D call. Germline V gene sequence: CDR1 DFQATT, CDR2 SNEGSKA (reference sequence). The CDR3 totals 13 residues. Trimming removed 4 bases from V and 2 bases from J, with 12 bases in between.

This clonotype has a count of ten or more. The chain carries TRBV5-1 and TRBJ1-2; D is undetermined. The CDR3 is 14 residues long. V was cut by 0 bases and J by 2 bases, with 8 bases left in between. CDR1 is SGHRS, CDR2 YFSETQ, per germline. For the CDR3, the DNA is TGCGCCAGCAGCTTGGAGGGCAGAAACTATGGCTACACCTTC. Protein product: CASSLEGRNYGYTF.